This T cell receptor (beta chain) is from a study of response to subunit inactivated influenza vaccine. Overall study results and limits: The authors suggested that few new T cells are recruited per seasonal influenza vaccination.

Each CDR3 protein gets one entry after TCRdb re-called the RT-PCR reads with MiXCR. This sample has roughly 700,000 distinct CDR3 sequences; approximately 14% occur once, and the top ten carry approximately 7%. About this clonotype: What it binds is not known.

The CDR3 is 14 residues long. Trimming removed 1 base at V and 4 bases at J, with 10 bases between. Germline CDR1 and CDR2: MDHEN and SYDVKM. Sequences were derived from PBMCs from blood, sampled approximately 15 days before vaccination. The V and J genes are TRBV28 and TRBJ2-5; possible D gene TRBD1, 5 bases. The receptor's source is a middle-aged man who received an inactivated influenza vaccine. The CDR3 here is CASSLYDRRETQYF. DNA for the CDR3: TGTGCCAGCAGTTTATACGACAGAAGAGAGACCCAGTACTTC.